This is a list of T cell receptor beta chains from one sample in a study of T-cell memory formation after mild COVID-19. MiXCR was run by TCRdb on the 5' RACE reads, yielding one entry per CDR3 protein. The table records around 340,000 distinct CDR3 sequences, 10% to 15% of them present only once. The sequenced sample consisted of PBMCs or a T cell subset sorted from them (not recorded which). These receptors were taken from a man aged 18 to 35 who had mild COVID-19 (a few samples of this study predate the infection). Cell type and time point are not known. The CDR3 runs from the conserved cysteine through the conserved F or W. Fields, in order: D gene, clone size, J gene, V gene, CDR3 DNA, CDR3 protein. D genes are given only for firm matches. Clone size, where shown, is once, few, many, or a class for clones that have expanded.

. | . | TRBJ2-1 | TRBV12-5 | TGTGCTAGTGGAACTCTCAGCGATGAGCAGTTCTTC | CASGTLSDEQFF
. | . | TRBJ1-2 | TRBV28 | TGTGCCAGCAGGTTACAGGGCAAGGGCTACACCTTC | CASRLQGKGYTF
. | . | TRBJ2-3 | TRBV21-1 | TGTGCCAGCAGCAAACCCGGCCCAGATACGCAGTATTTT | CASSKPGPDTQYF
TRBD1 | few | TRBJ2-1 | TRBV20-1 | TGCAGTGCTAGTTGGGACAGGTACAATGAGCAGTTCTTC | CSASWDRYNEQFF
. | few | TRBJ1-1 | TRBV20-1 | TGCAGTGCTAGAATGGGGAACACTGAAGCTTTCTTT | CSARMGNTEAFF
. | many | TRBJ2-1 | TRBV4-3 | TGCGCCAGCAGCCGTCACAGGTCTCGGGACAATGAGCAGTTCTTC | CASSRHRSRDNEQFF
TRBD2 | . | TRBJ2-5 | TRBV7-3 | TGTGCCAGCAGCCGGAGAGGCGGGGGGCCTCTAGAGACCCAGTACTTC | CASSRRGGGPLETQYF
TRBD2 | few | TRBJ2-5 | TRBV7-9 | TGTGCCAGCAGCTTAGTAGCGGGGGGGTCCCAAGAGACCCAGTACTTC | CASSLVAGGSQETQYF
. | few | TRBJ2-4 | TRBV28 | TGTGCCAGCAGTTTCTTCAGGGAGCTAGCCAAAAACATTCAGTACTTC | CASSFFRELAKNIQYF
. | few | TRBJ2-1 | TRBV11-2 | TGTGCCAGCAGCTTAAGGGTTGGATCGGGACGATACAATGAGCAGTTCTTC | CASSLRVGSGRYNEQFF
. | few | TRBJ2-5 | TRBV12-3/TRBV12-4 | TGTGCCAGCAGTCGAACTGACAGTACCCCCCATCCGACCCAGTACTTC | CASSRTDSTPHPTQYF
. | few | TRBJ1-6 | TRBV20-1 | TGCAGTGCTAGTAGAGGACGGGATAATTCACCCCTCCACTTT | CSASRGRDNSPLHF
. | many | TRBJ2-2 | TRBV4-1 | TGCGCCAGCAGCCCGGGGGTCGGGGAGCTGTTTTTT | CASSPGVGELFF
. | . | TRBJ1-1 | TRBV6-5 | TGTGCCAGCAGCGGTGACTGGGCTAGAAGGAACACTGAAGCTTTCTTT | CASSGDWARRNTEAFF
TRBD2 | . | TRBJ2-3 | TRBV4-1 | TGCGCCAGCAGCCAACCCCGGCTGCTCGCGGGGGGGCGTCGTATAGATACGCAGTATTTT | CASSQPRLLAGGRRIDTQYF
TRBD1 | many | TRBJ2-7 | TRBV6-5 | TGTGCCAGCAGCTACTACGCTCCAACAGGGGGCTCCTACGAGCAGTACTTC | CASSYYAPTGGSYEQYF
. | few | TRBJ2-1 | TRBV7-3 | TGTGCCAGCAGCACCGGGACAAGGCCTCGCAATGAGCAGTTCTTC | CASSTGTRPRNEQFF
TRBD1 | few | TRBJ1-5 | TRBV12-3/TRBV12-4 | TGTGCCAGCAGTCCCACAGGGGCCGGCAATCAGCCCCAGCATTTT | CASSPTGAGNQPQHF
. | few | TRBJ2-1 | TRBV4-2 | TGTGCCAGCAGCGAGACTACCACCGGTGAGCAGTTCTTC | CASSETTTGEQFF
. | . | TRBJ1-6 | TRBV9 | TGTGCCAGCAGCCCGGGGAGAGATTCACCCCTCCACTTT | CASSPGRDSPLHF
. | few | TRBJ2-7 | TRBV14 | TGTGCCAGCAGCCAAGCGGGGGCCGAGGGCTCTAGGCAGTACTTC | CASSQAGAEGSRQYF
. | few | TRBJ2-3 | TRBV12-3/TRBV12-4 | TGTGCCAGCAGTGATAATTTAGTCCCTAGCACAGATACGCAGTATTTT | CASSDNLVPSTDTQYF
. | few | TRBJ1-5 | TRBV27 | TGTGCCAGCAGTTTTCCGGGGCAAAATCAGCCCCAGCATTTT | CASSFPGQNQPQHF
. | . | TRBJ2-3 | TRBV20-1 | TGCAGTGCCGGGACACCCACAGATACGCAGTATTTT | CSAGTPTDTQYF
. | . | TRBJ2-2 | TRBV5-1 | TGCGCCAGCAGCTTGGTTCCCCTTCGGAACACCGGGGAGCTGTTTTTT | CASSLVPLRNTGELFF
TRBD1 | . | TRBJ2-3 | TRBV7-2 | TGTGCCAGCACCCCGGACAGGGCCTCTAGCACAGATACGCAGTATTTT | CASTPDRASSTDTQYF
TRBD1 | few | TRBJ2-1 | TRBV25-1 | TGTGCCAGCAGTGCGGAGGACAGGGTATGGGATGAGCAGTTCTTC | CASSAEDRVWDEQFF
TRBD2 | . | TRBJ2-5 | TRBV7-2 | TGTGCCAGCAGCTTAGGTGTCCAGCGGGGGGGTTGGGAGACCCAGTACTTC | CASSLGVQRGGWETQYF
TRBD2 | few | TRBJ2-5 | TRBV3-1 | TGTGCCAGCAGCCAGGCTACTAGCGGGGGCCTGGAGACCCAGTACTTC | CASSQATSGGLETQYF
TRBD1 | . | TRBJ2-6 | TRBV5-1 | TGCGCCAGCAGCTTGGAGTACCAGGGGGTGGGCTCTGGGGCCAACGTCCTGACTTTC | CASSLEYQGVGSGANVLTF
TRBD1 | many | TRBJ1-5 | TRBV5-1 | TGCGCCAGCAGCTTGGCCCCCGGGACAGCGGATCAGCCCCAGCATTTT | CASSLAPGTADQPQHF
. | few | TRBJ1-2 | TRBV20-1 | TGCAGTGCTACCTCGGCCACGGCGTTTGGCTATGGCTACACCTTC | CSATSATAFGYGYTF
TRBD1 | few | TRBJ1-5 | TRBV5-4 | TGTGCCAGCAGCATTGACAGGGACCAGCCCCAGCATTTT | CASSIDRDQPQHF
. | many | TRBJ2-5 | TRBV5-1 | TGCGCCAGCAGCCTCGATGGCCAAAGAGGGGAGACCCAGTACTTC | CASSLDGQRGETQYF
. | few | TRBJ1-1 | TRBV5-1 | TGCGCCAGCAGCTTGGGGACCTTAGGTGGCACTGAAGCTTTCTTT | CASSLGTLGGTEAFF
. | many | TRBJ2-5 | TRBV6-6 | TGTGCCAGCAGTTTCGCGGCGGGGAGCGGAGAGACCCAGTACTTC | CASSFAAGSGETQYF
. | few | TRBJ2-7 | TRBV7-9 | TGTGCCAGCAGCCCCCGGGACAAGGAGAACGAGCAGTACTTC | CASSPRDKENEQYF
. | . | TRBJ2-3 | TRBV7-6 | TGTGCCAGCAGCTTAGTGGGCGATTCAAGCACAGATACGCAGTATTTT | CASSLVGDSSTDTQYF
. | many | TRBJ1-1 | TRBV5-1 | TGCGCCAGCAGCAGGCAGGCGGGGAACACTGAAGCTTTCTTT | CASSRQAGNTEAFF